This record concerns one TCR beta chain sequence. Antigen unknown. The germline V gene encodes CDR1 LNHDA and CDR2 SQIVND (reference sequence). CDR3 length: 17 residues. V dropped 7 bases and J dropped 2; count of bases not matched to a gene: 9. The data derive from a study of OX40 agonist ivuxolimab in advanced cancers. General study results and limits: At 0.1 to 3.0 mg/kg and by week 6, CD4+ and CD8+ T cells in the blood had expanded clonally.

Only in-frame clones appear in the TCRdb table, and some are missing; sequencing was by immunoSEQ multiplex PCR. The table records 50,000 to 70,000 clones, less than 95% of them present only once. The chain carries TRBV19 and TRBJ1-5; 12 bases line up with TRBD1. Sequenced material: CD4+ or CD8+ T cells sorted from blood, taken in a trial of the OX40 agonist ivuxolimab. This receptor was obtained from an adult with an advanced solid tumor such as melanoma, head and neck, liver or kidney cancer. In nucleotides, the CDR3 is TGTGCCAGTACGGGGACAGGGGGCTTGGTTGGCAATCAGCCCCAGCATTTT. Its protein product is CASTGTGGLVGNQPQHF.